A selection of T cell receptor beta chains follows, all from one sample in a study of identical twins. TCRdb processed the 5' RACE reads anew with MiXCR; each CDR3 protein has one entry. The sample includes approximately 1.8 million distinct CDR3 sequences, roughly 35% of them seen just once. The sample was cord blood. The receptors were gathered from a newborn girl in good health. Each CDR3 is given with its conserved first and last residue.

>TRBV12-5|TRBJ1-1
CASGLVLRDGLNTEAFF
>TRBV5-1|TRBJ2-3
CASSFLTSGGDTQYF
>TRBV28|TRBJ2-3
CASSLVVAGPLYF
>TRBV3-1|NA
CASSQDEGSEQYF
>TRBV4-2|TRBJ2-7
CASSATSGSLLSYEQYF
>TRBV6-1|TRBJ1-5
CASSEARGTGRQPQHF
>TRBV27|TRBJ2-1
CASSYKAGGYNEQFF
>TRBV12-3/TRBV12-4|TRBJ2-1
CASSRLAGDEQFF
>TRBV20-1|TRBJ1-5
CSASDHQPQHF
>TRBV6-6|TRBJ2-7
CASRTIGGGGPSYEQYF
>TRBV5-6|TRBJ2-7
CASSPTGLLIKTYEQYF
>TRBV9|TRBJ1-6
CASSVEGWNSPPHF
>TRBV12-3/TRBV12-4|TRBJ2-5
CASSFGTGPYNEQYF
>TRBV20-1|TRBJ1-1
CSAPQGSGMTEAFF
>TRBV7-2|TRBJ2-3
CASSLVLVAPSNTQYF
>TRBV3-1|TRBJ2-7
CASSQVLAGAASWETYEQYF
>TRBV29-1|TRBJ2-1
CSVEAGGDEQFF
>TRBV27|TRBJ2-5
CASTSFGQWETQYF
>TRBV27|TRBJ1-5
CASSLSPTTNQPQHF
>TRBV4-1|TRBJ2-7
CASSQPFGATYEQYF
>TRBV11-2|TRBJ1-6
CASSPTGSPSPLHF
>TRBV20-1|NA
CSARLAGGYNEQYF
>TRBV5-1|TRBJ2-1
CASSLVANLGQFF
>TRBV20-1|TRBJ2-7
CSASNQGPYEQYF
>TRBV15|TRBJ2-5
CATSARSGGKETQYF
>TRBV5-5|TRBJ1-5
CASSLSVSGQRHQPQHF
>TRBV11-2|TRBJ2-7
CASSLDPREQYF
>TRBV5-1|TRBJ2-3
CASSETSGGRTDTQYF
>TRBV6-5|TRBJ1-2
CASSSIQGWGLNYGYTF
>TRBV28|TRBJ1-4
CASRPGGLLPYSLEKLFF